This paragraph covers one TCR beta chain sequence. The sample comes from a study of blood T cell repertoires in COVID-19. In the study overall: Whether acute or convalescent, the COVID-19 samples came from the United States, Italy and Spain.

Clones were read by immunoSEQ multiplex PCR, and TCRdb kept only the in-frame ones, dropping some. The repertoire has 150,000 to 200,000 clones, around 80% of them found once; the top ten carry 10% to 15%. Germline V lookup: CDR1 SNHLY, CDR2 FYNNEI. CDR3 size: 15 residues. Losses at the gene ends were 5 bases for V and 0 bases for J; bases not matched to a gene: 3. This sequence originates from a woman aged 55-69 years who had recovered from COVID-19. The genes are TRBV2 and TRBJ2-5; 10 bases align to TRBD1. Specimen: PBMCs or T cells enriched from blood (not recorded which). CDR3 nucleotides: TGTGCCAGCAGTCGGGACAGGGGCAACCAAGAGACCCAGTACTTC. This encodes CASSRDRGNQETQYF.